The 30 T cell receptor beta chains reported below all come from one sample, sequenced in a study of cytomegalovirus exposure and HLA in healthy donors. With 60 Vbeta and 13 Jbeta primers, the PCR was carried out. TCRdb's table, derived via immunoSEQ multiplex PCR, lists solely in-frame clones and lacks some. This sample yields 150,000 to 200,000 clones, of which more than 75% are seen a single time; about 0.23% belongs to the top ten. Material for sequencing was PBMCs. The source is a girl less than two years old in good health and CMV-seronegative.

The chain couples TRBV7-9 to TRBJ2-1; 9 nucleotides agree with TRBD2. The ends lost 4 bases at V and 4 bases at J; junction bases unmatched: 5. Germline lookup yields CDR1 SEHNR and CDR2 FQNEAQ (reference sequence). This CDR3 has 15 amino acids. The CDR3 DNA follows: TGTGCCAGCAGCTCCGTAGCGGGAGTTTACAATGAGCAGTTCTTC. It specifies CASSSVAGVYNEQFF.

The CDR3 nucleotides read TGTGCCAGCAGCTCCGGGTTTCGGGGGGCAGGTTCTGAGACCCAGTACTTC. It is translated as CASSSGFRGAGSETQYF. The chain recombines TRBV7-9 with TRBJ2-5; D is perhaps TRBD2 (7 bases). Germline loops: CDR1 SEHNR, CDR2 FQNEAQ (reference sequence). The length of the CDR3 is 17 residues. Trimming removed 4 bases from V and 5 bases from J, with 23 bases in between.

The chain has TRBV6-5 and TRBJ1-2, with D unresolved. Between the trimmed V and J ends, which lost 5 bases and 8 bases, there was a span of 15 bases. CDR1 MNHEY and CDR2 SVGAGI come from the germline V gene. The CDR3 covers 13 residues. The CDR3 nucleotides are TGTGCCAGCAGTGACGGGTTTTTATGGGGCTACACCTTC. It translates to CASSDGFLWGYTF.

This sequence joins TRBV19 and TRBJ2-1, with TRBD2 matching 9 bases. The CDR3 has 15 amino acids. Germline CDR1 LNHDA, CDR2 SQIVND (reference sequence). Trimming took 3 bases from V and 5 from J; bases not matched to a gene: 5. The CDR3 bases are TGTGCCAGTAGTATGGGGACTAGCCGACACAATGAGCAGTTCTTC. Protein: CASSMGTSRHNEQFF.

The V and J genes are TRBV5-1 and TRBJ1-5; D remains unclear. V lost 4 bases to trimming and J lost 2 bases, with 13 bases between them. Germline-derived CDR1 and CDR2 are SGHRS and YFSETQ. The CDR3 contains 15 residues. CDR3 nucleotide sequence: TGCGCCAGCAGCCCTTCGGGGTTAGGCAATCAGCCCCAGCATTTT. This codes for CASSPSGLGNQPQHF.

The V call is TRBV6-1, the J call TRBJ2-7, with 10 bases matching TRBD2. CDR1 MNHNS and CDR2 SASEGT come from the germline V gene. V lost 6 bases to trimming and J lost 4 bases; unmatched junction nucleotides: 6. This CDR3 comprises 14 residues. The CDR3 loop is CASRERGGLYEQYF. CDR3 coding DNA: TGTGCCAGCAGAGAGCGGGGGGGCTTGTACGAGCAGTACTTC.

The gene calls are TRBV4-3 and TRBJ2-6, with 8 bases matching TRBD1. The CDR3 consists of 15 residues. V lost 3 bases and J lost 4; bases outside the gene matches: 2. Germline-derived CDR1 and CDR2 are LGHNA and YSLEER. The CDR3 here is CASSQDRVGANVLTF. CDR3 in DNA: TGCGCCAGCAGCCAGGACAGGGTCGGGGCCAACGTCCTGACTTTC.

The rearrangement uses TRBV10-1 and TRBJ1-2, with 7 bases that match TRBD1. This CDR3 is 17 amino acids long. CDR1 is WNHNN and CDR2 is SYGVQD in the germline V gene (reference sequence). The V and J ends lost 7 bases and 4 bases, in that order; junction bases with no gene match: 18. DNA for the CDR3: TGCGCCAGCAACCAATCGGGCCTACCCCCAGGGGGCTATGGCTACACCTTC. Translating it yields CASNQSGLPPGGYGYTF.

This clone was counted a few times. The rearrangement uses TRBV15 and TRBJ1-2; a weak D match, TRBD1 (6 bases). The length of the CDR3 is 17 residues. V dropped 1 base and J dropped 4 bases, with 19 bases sitting between them. Germline loops: CDR1 LNHNV, CDR2 YYDKDF (reference sequence). CDR3 nucleotides: TGTGCCACCAGCAGAGCATTCACGAATACAGGGATCTATGGCTACACCTTC. Translation: CATSRAFTNTGIYGYTF.

CDR3 DNA sequence: TGTGCCAGCAGCTGGACAGATACCACAGATACGCAGTATTTT. This codes for CASSWTDTTDTQYF. The chain joins TRBV7-3 to TRBJ2-3; TRBD1 might be the D (6 bases). Germline CDR1 reads SGHTA; CDR2 reads FQGTGA. Trimming cost V 4 bases and J 2 bases, with 10 bases left between them. The CDR3 has 14 residues.

The chain combines TRBV7-9 with TRBJ2-5, with D hard to call. Germline values: CDR1 SEHNR, CDR2 FQNEAQ (reference sequence). The CDR3 is made up of 15 amino acids. Trimming pared 4 bases from V and 9 bases from J, leaving 21 bases between. This chain's CDR3 is CASSSLSRLQVAQYF. CDR3 bases: TGTGCCAGCAGCTCACTCTCTCGGCTTCAGGTCGCCCAGTACTTC.

The chain uses TRBV10-1 and TRBJ2-7, with TRBD1 identical over 11 bases. The germline V gene encodes CDR1 WNHNN and CDR2 SYGVQD (reference sequence). This CDR3 has 16 amino acids. J gave up 3 bases and V 6 bases, and 10 bases lay outside the gene matches. The CDR3 spells CASSSGTGGPLYEQYF. The DNA for the CDR3 is TGCGCCAGCAGCTCCGGGACAGGGGGGCCCCTCTACGAGCAGTACTTC.

The rearrangement joins TRBV6-5 to TRBJ1-1, with D maybe TRBD1 (6 bases). The CDR3 has 14 residues. The germline V and J ends were trimmed by 5 bases and 3 bases, with 13 bases remaining between them. From germline, CDR1 is MNHEY and CDR2 SVGAGI. In DNA, the CDR3 is TGTGCCAGCAGTCCCTACAGGGTGGACACTGAAGCTTTCTTT. It encodes CASSPYRVDTEAFF.

Note on this clone: The sample carries other DNA sequences with the same CDR3. The rearrangement links TRBV4-1 to TRBJ2-7; tentatively, D is TRBD2 (5 bases). The germline CDR1 and CDR2 sequences are MGHRA and YSYEKL. The ends were cut back, 0 bases at V and 4 bases at J, with 10 bases in the middle. The CDR3 has 14 residues. The CDR3 DNA is TGCGCCAGCAGCCAAGATCGGGGTGGGTACGAGCAGTACTTC. It encodes CASSQDRGGYEQYF.

The V call is TRBV11-2, the J call TRBJ2-2, with TRBD2 identical over 11 bases. Germline CDR1 and CDR2: SGHAT and FQNNGV. Trimming cost V 3 bases and J 1 base; bases outside gene matches: 4. The CDR3 contains 17 residues. The CDR3 coding sequence is TGTGCCAGCAGCTTTAGCGGGGGGGCCAAGAACACCGGGGAGCTGTTTTTT. This encodes CASSFSGGAKNTGELFF. Drawing the rest from reference TRBV11-2 and TRBJ2-2, the complete variable domain is EAGVAQSPRYKIIEKRQSVAFWCNPISGHATLYWYQQILGQGPKLLIQFQNNGVVDDSQLPKDRFSAERLKGVDSTLKIQPAKLEDSAVYLCASSFSGGAKNTGELFFGEGSRLTVL.

The chain links TRBV19 to TRBJ2-2; 9 nucleotides align to TRBD1. With 5 bases clipped from V and 4 bases from J, the junction kept 17 bases outside the gene matches. CDR3 length: 19 residues. The germline gives CDR1 LNHDA, CDR2 SQIVND (reference sequence). In nucleotides, the CDR3 is TGTGCCAGTAGTGGCGGCACCGGGACAGGGTTTTCCATCACCGGGGAGCTGTTTTTT. Translating it yields CASSGGTGTGFSITGELFF.

The CDR3 region is CASSQTSGGAIDTQYF. Written as DNA, the CDR3 is TGCGCCAGCAGCCAAACCAGCGGGGGGGCAATTGATACGCAGTATTTT. V is TRBV4-1 and J is TRBJ2-3; 10 bases line up with TRBD2. Germline V gene data show CDR1 as MGHRA and CDR2 as YSYEKL. With 2 bases clipped from V and 6 bases from J, the junction kept 8 bases outside the gene matches. The CDR3 spans 16 residues.

The chain links TRBV27 to TRBJ1-1; D is unclear. The CDR3 covers 16 residues. Deletions cut 7 bases from V and 4 bases from J, with 22 bases between. The germline V gene has CDR1 MNHEY and CDR2 SMNVEV (reference sequence). In DNA form, the CDR3 reads TGTGCCAGCACCCCCTATGGGGAGGGCGGGGTCACTGAAGCTTTCTTT. Translated, it gives CASTPYGEGGVTEAFF.

The rearrangement uses TRBV27 and TRBJ2-1; D might be TRBD2 (6 bases). Germline V gene sequence: CDR1 MNHEY, CDR2 SMNVEV (reference sequence). Trimming left V 3 bases short and J 10 bases short, with 22 bases between. CDR3 size: 16 residues. CDR3 DNA sequence: TGTGCCAGCAGTTTCATAGCGGAAACCTCCTTCAGGGAGCAGTTCTTC. Protein sequence: CASSFIAETSFREQFF.

V usage is TRBV4-1 and J usage is TRBJ1-2; D gene ambiguous. The ends were cut back, 1 base at V and 4 bases at J, with 13 bases in the middle. The CDR3 spans 15 residues. CDR1 MGHRA and CDR2 YSYEKL come from the germline V gene. CDR3 in amino acids: CASSQGAVRRYGYTF. CDR3 DNA sequence: TGCGCCAGCAGCCAAGGAGCGGTCAGGCGCTATGGCTACACCTTC.

The chain uses TRBV5-1 and TRBJ2-3; 7 bases fit TRBD2. This CDR3 spans 17 amino acids. Trimming removed 0 bases from V and 3 bases from J; junction bases left unmatched: 10. CDR1 and CDR2 (germline): SGHRS, YFSETQ. DNA for the CDR3: TGCGCCAGCAGCTTGGCAGTCAGGGAGGGAACTACAGATACGCAGTATTTT. Protein product: CASSLAVREGTTDTQYF.

This chain joins TRBV15 and TRBJ1-5; D is perhaps TRBD1 (6 bases). CDR1 and CDR2 (germline): LNHNV, YYDKDF (reference sequence). This CDR3 spans 16 amino acids. V lost 3 bases and J lost 4, with 16 bases in between. CDR3 in amino acids: CATSSGLGGANQPQHF. CDR3 in DNA: TGTGCCACCAGCAGTGGGCTGGGGGGGGCGAATCAGCCCCAGCATTTT.

The chain recombines TRBV19 with TRBJ1-1, with 12 bases matching TRBD1. This CDR3 has 14 amino acids. Germline loops: CDR1 LNHDA, CDR2 SQIVND (reference sequence). V dropped 7 bases and J dropped 4; count of bases not matched to a gene: 4. The CDR3 DNA follows: TGTGCCAGTATGGAGGGACAGGGGGCCACTGAAGCTTTCTTT. Its protein is CASMEGQGATEAFF.

This chain connects TRBV19 to TRBJ2-3; 12 nucleotides match TRBD2. Germline V gene data show CDR1 as LNHDA and CDR2 as SQIVND (reference sequence). V lost 4 bases and J lost 6; bases outside the gene matches: 8. The CDR3 has 16 amino acids. The CDR3 DNA reads TGTGCCAGTAGTAGGTCTAGCGGGGGGGTAGTGGATACGCAGTATTTT. Encoded protein: CASSRSSGGVVDTQYF.

V gene TRBV7-3 combines with J gene TRBJ1-1; D is perhaps TRBD1 (5 bases). Germline V gives CDR1 SGHTA, CDR2 FQGTGA. V gave up 3 bases and J gave up 5 bases, with 13 bases separating them. The CDR3 runs 14 residues. DNA for the CDR3: TGTGCCAGCAGCTTTGGCCAGGGAATGACTGAAGCTTTCTTT. It codes for CASSFGQGMTEAFF.

V gene TRBV7-6 combines with J gene TRBJ2-7; TRBD2 aligns across 9 bases. Germline trimming cut 5 bases from V and 5 bases from J; bases unmatched to any gene: 10. CDR3 length: 15 amino acids. CDR1 is SGHVS, CDR2 FNYEAQ, per germline. The CDR3 loop is CASSPGGGRAHEQYF. CDR3 sequence (DNA): TGTGCCAGCAGCCCCGGGGGCGGGAGGGCCCACGAGCAGTACTTC.

The chain carries TRBV9 and TRBJ2-3, with TRBD2 matching over 9 bases. CDR3 length equals 15 residues. After removal of 4 bases from V and 1 base from J, the junction contained 4 bases not matched to a gene. Per the germline V gene, CDR1 is SGDLS and CDR2 is YYNGEE. The CDR3 reads CASSIAGDGTDTQYF. DNA for the CDR3: TGTGCCAGCAGCATAGCGGGAGATGGCACAGATACGCAGTATTTT.

The V gene is TRBV5-1, the J gene TRBJ1-4; weak D call: TRBD1 (6 bases). The CDR3 loop spans 15 amino acids. In germline, CDR1 is SGHRS, CDR2 YFSETQ. The V end was cut by 4 bases, the J end by 7 bases, with 17 bases between. The CDR3 DNA reads as TGCGCCAGCAGCCAGAACAGGGTCGGCAGTGAAAAACTGTTTTTT. Translated: CASSQNRVGSEKLFF.

V and J are TRBV11-2 and TRBJ2-1; TRBD2 might be the D (6 bases). CDR1 SGHAT and CDR2 FQNNGV come from the germline V gene. This CDR3 is built from 16 residues. The V and J ends lost 0 bases and 4 bases respectively, with 13 bases between them. CDR3 sequence: CASSLESLALYNEQFF. In DNA form, the CDR3 reads TGTGCCAGCAGCTTAGAGAGTCTAGCGCTGTACAATGAGCAGTTCTTC.

V and J are TRBV2 and TRBJ2-5, with D perhaps matching TRBD2 (5 bases). The DNA end is more similar to TRBJ2-7, so the J call may be wrong. The CDR3 runs to 14 residues. Germline CDR1 is SNHLY and CDR2 is FYNNEI. The CDR3 protein is CASSGFGLPHEQYF. CDR3 DNA sequence: TGTGCCAGCTCGGGGTTTGGGCTCCCGCACGAGCAGTACTTC.